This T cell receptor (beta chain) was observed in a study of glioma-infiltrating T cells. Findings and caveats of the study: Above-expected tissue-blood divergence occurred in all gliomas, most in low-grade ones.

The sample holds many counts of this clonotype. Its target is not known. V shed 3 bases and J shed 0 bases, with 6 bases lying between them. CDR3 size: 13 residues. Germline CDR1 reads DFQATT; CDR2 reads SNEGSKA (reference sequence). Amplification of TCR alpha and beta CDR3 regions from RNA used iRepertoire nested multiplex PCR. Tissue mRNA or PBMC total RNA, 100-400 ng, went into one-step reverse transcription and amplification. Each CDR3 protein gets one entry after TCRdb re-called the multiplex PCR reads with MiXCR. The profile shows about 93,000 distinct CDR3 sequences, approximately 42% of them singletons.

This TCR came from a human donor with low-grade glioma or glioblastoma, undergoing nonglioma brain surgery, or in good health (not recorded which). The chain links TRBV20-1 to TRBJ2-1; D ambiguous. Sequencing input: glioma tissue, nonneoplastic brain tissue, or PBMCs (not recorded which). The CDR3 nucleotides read TGCAGTGCTAGCGCTAGCTCCTACAATGAGCAGTTCTTC. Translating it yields CSASASSYNEQFF.